This TCR beta chain was documented in a study of T cell changes during pregnancy in multiple sclerosis. TCRdb keeps only in-frame clones here, not all; method: immunoSEQ multiplex PCR. The sample carries fewer than 90,000 clones, roughly nine tenths recorded once. This TCR derives from a female donor with multiple sclerosis, enrolled in a pregnancy study. Specimen: peripheral blood, collected in the second trimester of pregnancy.

CDR3 coding DNA: TGTGCCAGCAGTTACACCGGGACTAGCGGGGGCCCAAGACCCGGGGAGCTGTTTTTT. Amino acid sequence: CASSYTGTSGGPRPGELFF. The chain is built from TRBV9 and TRBJ2-2; 14 bases align to TRBD2. Unmatched junction bases numbered 15, after V lost 5 bases and J lost 6 bases. CDR1 SGDLS and CDR2 YYNGEE come from the germline V gene. The CDR3 totals 19 residues.